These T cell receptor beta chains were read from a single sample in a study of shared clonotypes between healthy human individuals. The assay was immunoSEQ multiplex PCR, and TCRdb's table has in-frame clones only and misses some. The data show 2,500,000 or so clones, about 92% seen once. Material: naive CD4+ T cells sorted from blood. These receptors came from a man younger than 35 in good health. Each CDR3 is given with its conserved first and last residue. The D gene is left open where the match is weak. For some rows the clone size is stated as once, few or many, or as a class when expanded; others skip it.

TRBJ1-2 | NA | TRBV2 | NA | TGTGCCAGCAGAGGGAAGGACCTAGGGTATGGCTACACCTTC | CASRGKDLGYGYTF
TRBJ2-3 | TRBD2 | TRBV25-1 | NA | TGTGCCAGCAGTGACCCGGGACTAACTCGACAGTATTTT | CASSDPGLTRQYF
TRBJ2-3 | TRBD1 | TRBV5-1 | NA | TGCGCCAGCAGTTTGGAGGACAGGGGTTCAGATACGCAGTATTTT | CASSLEDRGSDTQYF
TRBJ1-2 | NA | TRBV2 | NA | TGTGCCAGCGGGACGGCCTATGGCTACACCTTC | CASGTAYGYTF
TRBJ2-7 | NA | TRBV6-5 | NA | TGTGCCAGCAAATCGGTAGGCTACGAGCAGTACTTC | CASKSVGYEQYF
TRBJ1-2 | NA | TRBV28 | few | TGTGCCAGCAGTTCGCAGGGGATTGATGGCTACACCTTC | CASSSQGIDGYTF
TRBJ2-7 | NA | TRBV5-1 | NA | TGCGCCAGCAGCCAACCTGAGACAGCCTACGAGCAGTACTTC | CASSQPETAYEQYF
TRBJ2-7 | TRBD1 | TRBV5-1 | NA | TGCGCCAGCAGCTTGACACTTCTGGGACAGTCCTACGAGCAGTACTTC | CASSLTLLGQSYEQYF
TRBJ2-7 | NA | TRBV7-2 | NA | TGTGCCAGCAGCTTAGGTCCCTCGCTTAGCGAGCAGTACTTC | CASSLGPSLSEQYF
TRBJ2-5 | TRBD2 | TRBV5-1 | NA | TGCGCCAGCAGCTTGGTCCTAGCGGGAGAAGAGACCCAGTACTTC | CASSLVLAGEETQYF
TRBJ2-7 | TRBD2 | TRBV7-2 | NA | TGTGCCAGCAGCACCGGGACTACCCCCTACGAGCAGTACTTC | CASSTGTTPYEQYF
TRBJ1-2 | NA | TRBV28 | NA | TGTGCCAGCAGTTTAACACGAGGGGTTAGCTATGGCTACACCTTC | CASSLTRGVSYGYTF
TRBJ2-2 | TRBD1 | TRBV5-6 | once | TGTGCCAGCAGCTTTCTAAACAGGGGGATCGGGGAGCTGTTTTTT | CASSFLNRGIGELFF
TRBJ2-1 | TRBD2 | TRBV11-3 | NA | TGTGCCAGCAGCTTGGCAGGGACTAGCAGTAGCAATGAGCAGTTCTTC | CASSLAGTSSSNEQFF
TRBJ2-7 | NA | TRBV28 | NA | TGTGCCAGCAGTTTAAACGTCGGGTCCAGCGACAGTTACGAGCAGTACTTC | CASSLNVGSSDSYEQYF
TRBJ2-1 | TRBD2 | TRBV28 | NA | TGTGCCAGCAGTTCAGCGGGGGCTCGAAGTAATGAGCAGTTCTTC | CASSSAGARSNEQFF
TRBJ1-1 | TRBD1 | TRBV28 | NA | TGTGCCAGCAGGCGGACAGGAGTGAACACTGAAGCTTTCTTT | CASRRTGVNTEAFF
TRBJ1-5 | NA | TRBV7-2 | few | TGTGCCAGCAGCTTTGGAGGGAGTGGCAATCAGCCCCAGCATTTT | CASSFGGSGNQPQHF
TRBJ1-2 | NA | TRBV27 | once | TGTGCCAGCAGTCCGGAATTAATCGTAGGCTATGGCTACACCTTC | CASSPELIVGYGYTF
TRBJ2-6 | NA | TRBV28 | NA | TGTGCCAGCCATTCGGGCCCTGGGGCCAACGTCCTGACTTTC | CASHSGPGANVLTF
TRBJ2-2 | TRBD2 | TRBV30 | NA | TGTGCCTGGAAAGGACTAGCGGGGACAAACACCGGGGAGCTGTTTTTT | CAWKGLAGTNTGELFF
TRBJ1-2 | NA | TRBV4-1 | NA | TGCGCCAGCAGCCAGTCGGAAGGGGTTAACTATGGCTACACCTTC | CASSQSEGVNYGYTF
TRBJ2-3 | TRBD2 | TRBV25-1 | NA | TGTGCCAGCAGTGACCCCGGGACTAGCGGGAGGTGGACAGATACGCAGTATTTT | CASSDPGTSGRWTDTQYF
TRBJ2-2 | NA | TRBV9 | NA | TGTGCCAGCAGCGGCAGGGAAGTAGTCACCGGGGAGCTGTTTTTT | CASSGREVVTGELFF
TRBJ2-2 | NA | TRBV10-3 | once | TGTGCCATCAGTGATACGGGCCAGGGGTTCACCGGGGAGCTGTTTTTT | CAISDTGQGFTGELFF
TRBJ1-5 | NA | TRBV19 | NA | TGTGCCAGTGGGTCGGGGCTAGCGGGTTATCAGCCCCAGCATTTT | CASGSGLAGYQPQHF
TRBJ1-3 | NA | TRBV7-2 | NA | TGTGCCAGCAGCTTAAAATTCTACAGCTCTGGAAACACCATATATTTT | CASSLKFYSSGNTIYF
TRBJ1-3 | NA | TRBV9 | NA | TGTGCCAGCAGCGTACAGAGCTCTGGAAACACCATATATTTT | CASSVQSSGNTIYF
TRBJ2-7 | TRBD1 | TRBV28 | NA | TGTGCCAGCAGCATCGCGCGGACAGGGGGCAGGTACGAGCAGTACTTC | CASSIARTGGRYEQYF
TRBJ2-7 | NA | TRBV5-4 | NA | TGTGCCAGCAGCTTGGACAGGAACGAGCAGTACTTC | CASSLDRNEQYF
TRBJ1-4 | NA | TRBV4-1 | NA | TGCGCCAGCAGCCTGGTGGCAGGGCTGGAAAAACTGTTTTTT | CASSLVAGLEKLFF
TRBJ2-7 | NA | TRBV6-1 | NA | TGTGCCAGCAGTGAAGTTCATGGGTACGAGCAGTACTTC | CASSEVHGYEQYF
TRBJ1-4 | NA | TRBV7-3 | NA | TGTGCCAGCAGCTTCCGCGGTGGAGATGAAAAACTGTTTTTT | CASSFRGGDEKLFF
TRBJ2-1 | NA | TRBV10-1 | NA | TGCGCCAGCAGTGAGTTTCGGGTCGGGGAAAACTACAATGAGCAGTTCTTC | CASSEFRVGENYNEQFF
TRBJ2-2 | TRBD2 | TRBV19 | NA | TGTGCCAGCGGAGCGACTAGCGCGAACACCGGGGAGCTGTTTTTT | CASGATSANTGELFF
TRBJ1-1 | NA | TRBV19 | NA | TGTGCCAGTAGTTTTACAGGAGTGAACACTGAAGCTTTCTTT | CASSFTGVNTEAFF
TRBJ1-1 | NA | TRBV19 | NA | TGTGCCAGTAGTATAGGGCCAGGGGCCACTGAAGCTTTCTTT | CASSIGPGATEAFF
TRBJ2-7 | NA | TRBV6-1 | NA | TGTGCCAGCACCGGACGAGCGCTGCTGCCCCACGAGCAGTACTTC | CASTGRALLPHEQYF
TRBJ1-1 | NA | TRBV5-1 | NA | TGCGCCAGCTTCGAGACAGTGGAGAACACTGAAGCTTTCTTT | CASFETVENTEAFF
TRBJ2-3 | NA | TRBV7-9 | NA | TGTGCCAGCAGCCAAAATAACCGGGATACGCAGTATTTT | CASSQNNRDTQYF
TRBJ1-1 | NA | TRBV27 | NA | TGTGCCAGCAGTGGGTCTTTTAGGGTTATAAGCACGGGGACTGAAGCTTTCTTT | CASSGSFRVISTGTEAFF
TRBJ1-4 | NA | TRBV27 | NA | TGTGCCAGCAGACGGGGGTATACTAATGAAAAACTGTTTTTT | CASRRGYTNEKLFF
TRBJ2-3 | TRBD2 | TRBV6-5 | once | TGTGCCAGCAGTCCAGCGGGAGGGCCAGATACGCAGTATTTT | CASSPAGGPDTQYF
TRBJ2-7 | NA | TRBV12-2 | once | TGTGCAAGTCGCTTAACCCCCGGGGGCGAGCAGTACTTC | CASRLTPGGEQYF
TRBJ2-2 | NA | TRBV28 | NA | TGTGCCAGCAGTGGGTCCGGGGAGCTGTTTTTT | CASSGSGELFF
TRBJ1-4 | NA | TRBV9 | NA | TGTGCCAGCAGCCCTGAGCGCACAACTAATGAAAAACTGTTTTTT | CASSPERTTNEKLFF